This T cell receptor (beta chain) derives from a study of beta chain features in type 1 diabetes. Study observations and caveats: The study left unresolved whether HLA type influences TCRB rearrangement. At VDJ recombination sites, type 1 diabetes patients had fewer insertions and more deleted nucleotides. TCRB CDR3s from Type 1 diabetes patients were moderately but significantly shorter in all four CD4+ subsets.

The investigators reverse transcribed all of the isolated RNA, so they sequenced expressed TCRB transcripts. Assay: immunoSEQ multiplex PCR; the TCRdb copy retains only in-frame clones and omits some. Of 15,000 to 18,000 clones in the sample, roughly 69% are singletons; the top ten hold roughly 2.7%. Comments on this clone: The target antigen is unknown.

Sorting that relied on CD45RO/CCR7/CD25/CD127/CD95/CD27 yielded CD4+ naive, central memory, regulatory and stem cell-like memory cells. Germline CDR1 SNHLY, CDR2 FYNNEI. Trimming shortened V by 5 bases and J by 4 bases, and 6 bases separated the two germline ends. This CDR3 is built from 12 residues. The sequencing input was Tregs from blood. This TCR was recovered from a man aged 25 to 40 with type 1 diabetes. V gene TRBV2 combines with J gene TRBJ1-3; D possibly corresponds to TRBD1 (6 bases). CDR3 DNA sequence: TGTGCCAGCAGTACAGGGGGAAACACCATATATTTT. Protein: CASSTGGNTIYF.